The text below deals with one T cell receptor beta chain. Its target is unknown. Compared with germline, one end of the junction differs, possibly owing to a read error. This sample was taken from a study of vaccination and CD4 T cells after COVID-19. Broader study findings: The median proportion of reactive clones detected only post-vaccination in convalescent patients was approximately 90%.

CDR3 length: 15 residues. CDR1 and CDR2 from the germline V gene are MNHNS and SASEGT. Cultured CD4+ T cell DNA underwent sequencing with the Oncomine TCR Beta short-read assay. TCRdb passed the PCR reads through MiXCR, listing each CDR3 protein once. Here the sample spans 13,000 to 15,000 distinct CDR3 sequences, roughly 60% being singletons. Treatment noted: roughly 11-day PBMC culture with coronavirus spike peptide pools or control peptides (ViraFEST assay). The chain uses TRBV6-1 and TRBJ2-3; 10 nucleotides align to TRBD1. Sequencing was done on a sample of CD4+ T cells from blood, cultured in vitro. The sequence derives from a human donor who had recovered from COVID-19. As DNA, the CDR3 is TGTGCCATCAGTGGCGGACAGGGGGGGAGAGATACGCAGTATTTT. This encodes CAISGGQGGRDTQYF.